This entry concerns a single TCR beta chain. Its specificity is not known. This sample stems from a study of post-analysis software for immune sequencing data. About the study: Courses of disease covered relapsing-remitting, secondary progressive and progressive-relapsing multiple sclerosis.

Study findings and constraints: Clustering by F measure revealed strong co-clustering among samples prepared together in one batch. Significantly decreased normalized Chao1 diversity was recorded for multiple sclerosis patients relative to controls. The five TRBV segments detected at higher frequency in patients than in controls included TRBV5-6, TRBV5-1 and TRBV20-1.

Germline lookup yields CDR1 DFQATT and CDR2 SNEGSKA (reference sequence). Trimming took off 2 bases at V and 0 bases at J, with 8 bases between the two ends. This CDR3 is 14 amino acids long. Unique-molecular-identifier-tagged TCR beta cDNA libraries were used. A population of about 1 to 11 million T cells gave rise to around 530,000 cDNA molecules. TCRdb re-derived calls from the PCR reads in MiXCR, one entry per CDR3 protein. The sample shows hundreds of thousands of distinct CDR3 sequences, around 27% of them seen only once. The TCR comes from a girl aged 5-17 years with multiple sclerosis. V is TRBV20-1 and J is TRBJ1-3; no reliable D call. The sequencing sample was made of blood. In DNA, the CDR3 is TGCAGTGCTAGACACGGAAACTCTGGAAACACCATATATTTT. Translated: CSARHGNSGNTIYF.